The T cell receptor (beta chain) under discussion was sequenced for a study of T cells expressing NK-cell markers. Study-wide context: There were seven HCMV-seropositive donors and one seronegative donor among the eight sequenced.

From its re-call of the 5' RACE reads, TCRdb lists each CDR3 protein once, without DNA. The sample has about 400,000 distinct CDR3 sequences, and its top ten clones hold 9.5% to 12%. Source material: blood T cells: a sorted CD56 or NKG2C T cell subset, CD4+ or CD8+ T cells, or bulk PBMC T cells (not recorded which). The receptor was derived from a woman aged 45-65 years in good health.

CDR3 region: CASSLVLQDLHF. This sequence joins TRBV12-3 or TRBV12-4 and TRBJ1-6; there is no DNA to check the TCRdb D call of TRBD1. The CDR3 is 12 amino acids.